This TCR beta chain was profiled in a study of blood T cell repertoires in COVID-19. Under the authors' procedure: By means of reference gene primer amplification, nucleated cell counts were estimated. Sequencing used immunoSEQ multiplex PCR; TCRdb keeps in-frame clones, though not all of them. V and J calls and clone size follow that table, whereas D and trimming were derived from the DNA. The sample carries fewer than 300,000 clones, around 82% recorded once. Sequencing was performed on peripheral blood. This receptor was taken from a human donor in a cohort sampled during active COVID-19.

This CDR3 reads CASSQDSAGNEQFF. The CDR3 DNA reads TGTGCCAGCAGCCAAGACTCCGCGGGCAATGAGCAGTTCTTC. The chain recombines TRBV4-2 with TRBJ2-1; maybe TRBD2 (5 bases). The CDR3 runs to 14 residues. Germline CDR1 and CDR2: LGHNA and YNFKEQ. The ends were cut back, 0 bases at V and 6 bases at J, with 9 bases in the middle.